Reported below is one T cell receptor beta chain. Its antigen is not known. Germline CDR1 SGHTA, CDR2 FQGNSA. The length of the CDR3 is 14 residues. V lost 5 bases to trimming and J lost 4 bases, with 13 bases between them. TCRdb reprocessed the reads with MiXCR, giving one entry per CDR3 protein. The data contain some 71,000 distinct CDR3 sequences, more than 25% of them singletons. This sample stems from a study of T cell repertoires in cytomegalovirus infection. At the level of the study: Both CMV infection and a matching HLA type were indicated by public TCR beta signatures.

General observations from the study: The study found HLA-C-restricted CMV-specific TCR beta clonotypes dominating the ex vivo response.

Sequences were derived from CD8+ T cells from cultured PBMCs, sampled from culture after CMV antigen stimulation. The chain couples TRBV7-2 to TRBJ2-3; D may correspond to TRBD1 or TRBD2 (5 bases each). The clonotype originates from a human donor in good health (CMV status not recorded). Some clones in this sample may be carry-over from other donors' samples. The DNA for the CDR3 is TGTGCCAGCAGCCCCGGGACGTTCGCAGATACGCAGTATTTT. This sequence encodes CASSPGTFADTQYF.